The 5 T cell receptor beta chains below were found in one sample sequenced in a study of OX40 agonist ivuxolimab in advanced cancers. The receptor library was made with the immunoSEQ multiplex PCR assay. In its TCRdb copy, this immuneACCESS table keeps in-frame sequences only and misses some clones. Where compared with another copy, unresolved V genes explain less than half of these, and the others have no known cause. For this sample there are around 77,000 clones; around nine tenths appear just once. The ten largest clonotypes hold 2.5% of the sample. The source material was CD4+ or CD8+ T cells sorted from blood, sampled in a trial of the OX40 agonist ivuxolimab. All receptors derive from an adult with an advanced solid tumor such as melanoma, head and neck, liver or kidney cancer.

This chain links TRBV2 with TRBJ1-1; TRBD1 agrees at 7 bases. Germline assignment: CDR1 SNHLY and CDR2 FYNNEI. The CDR3 is 14 residues long. Losses at the gene ends were 6 bases for V and 1 base for J; bases not matched to a gene: 5. CDR3 protein: CASRGRQGNTEAFF. For the CDR3, the DNA is TGTGCCAGCAGGGGACGACAGGGGAACACTGAAGCTTTCTTT.

V and J are TRBV19 and TRBJ1-2; the D gene is possibly TRBD1 (6 bases). The ends were cut back, 9 bases at V and 6 bases at J, with 17 bases in the middle. The length of the CDR3 is 13 residues. Looked up from germline, CDR1 is LNHDA and CDR2 is SQIVND (reference sequence). CDR3 sequence (DNA): TGTGCCAGAGGGACACCGCGGAGCCATGGCTACACCTTC. Residues: CARGTPRSHGYTF.

This rearrangement joins TRBV7-9 to TRBJ1-1; D gene ambiguous. The CDR3 has 12 amino acids. Germline V gives CDR1 SEHNR, CDR2 FQNEAQ (reference sequence). The V and J ends lost 5 bases and 7 bases respectively, with 11 bases between them. The CDR3 protein is CASSLLDLEAFF. CDR3 nucleotides: TGTGCCAGCAGCCTTCTGGACCTTGAAGCTTTCTTT.

The genes are TRBV6-6 and TRBJ1-4; D ambiguous. Between the trimmed V and J ends, which lost 6 bases and 4 bases, there was a span of 15 bases. Per germline, CDR1 MNHNY and CDR2 SVGAGI (reference sequence). The CDR3 loop spans 15 amino acids. As DNA, the CDR3 is TGTGCCAGCAGCCCATCCGGACGGGTTAATGAAAAACTGTTTTTT. Translated: CASSPSGRVNEKLFF.

The V and J genes are TRBV25-1 and TRBJ2-1; 8 bases line up with TRBD2. The germline V gene encodes CDR1 MGHDK and CDR2 SYGVNS. After removal of 3 bases from V and 0 bases from J, the junction contained 7 bases not matched to a gene. The CDR3 contains 17 residues. CDR3 residues: CASSDNRGLGSYNEQFF. The CDR3 region has the DNA TGTGCCAGCAGTGACAATAGGGGACTAGGCTCCTACAATGAGCAGTTCTTC.